The entry below describes one T cell receptor (beta chain). The sample originates from a study of blood T cells in healthy people across ages. Study details: There was about one barcoded beta molecule captured by template switching per two T cells.

Isolation yielded PBMCs, at least 7 million per sample, in every case. Total RNA amounts of at least 5.5 micrograms were extracted per sample. Together with a sample-barcoded 5' primer, a J-beta primer mix was included in a second PCR lasting about 7 to 11 cycles. Researchers report that a template-switch adaptor with 12 random nucleotides tagged each cDNA molecule. In TCRdb, the 5' RACE reads were re-called with MiXCR into one record per CDR3 protein. The sample yields about 800,000 distinct CDR3 sequences, less than 60% seen once. Germline-derived CDR1 and CDR2 are SNHLY and FYNNEI. The CDR3 consists of 14 residues. V was shortened by 6 bases and J by 0 bases, with 11 bases between the two germline ends.

This rearrangement joins TRBV2 to TRBJ2-5; D is uncertain. This receptor was taken from an elderly man in good health. Material for sequencing was blood. The CDR3 loop reads CASRSRPYQETQYF. In nucleotides, the CDR3 is TGTGCCAGCAGATCCCGTCCGTACCAAGAGACCCAGTACTTC.